The 10 T cell receptor beta chains presented below share a single source sample, sequenced in a study of blood T cell repertoires in COVID-19. This table comes from immunoSEQ multiplex PCR, and its TCRdb copy is limited to in-frame clones, with some not included. The profile covers 250,000 to 400,000 clones, with roughly nine tenths appearing a single time and 2.6% taken by the ten largest. Sample: PBMCs or T cells enriched from blood (not recorded which). The source of these receptors is a man in his sixties who had recovered from COVID-19.

V gene TRBV15 combines with J gene TRBJ1-5; 9 positions match TRBD1. V shed 8 bases and J 6 bases; nucleotides not matched to a gene: 8. The CDR3 is 14 residues long. Per the germline V gene, CDR1 is LNHNV and CDR2 is YYDKDF (reference sequence). CDR3 nucleotides: TGTGCCACCGCTGCGACAGGGGGAATTCAGCCCCAGCATTTT. Protein product: CATAATGGIQPQHF.

The chain has TRBV7-9 and TRBJ2-1; 8 nucleotides line up with TRBD2. CDR3 length: 14 amino acids. The germline CDR1 and CDR2 sequences are SEHNR and FQNEAQ (reference sequence). With 6 bases clipped from V and 3 bases from J, the junction kept 4 bases outside the gene matches. The CDR3 reads CASRIAGIYNEQFF. DNA for the CDR3: TGTGCCAGCAGAATAGCGGGGATCTACAATGAGCAGTTCTTC. Full variable domain (missing parts from reference TRBV7-9 and TRBJ2-1): DTGVSQNPRHKITKRGQNVTFRCDPISEHNRLYWYRQTLGQGPEFLTYFQNEAQLEKSRLLSDRFSAERPKGSFSTLEIQRTEQGDSAMYLCASRIAGIYNEQFFGPGTRLTVL.

The genes are TRBV20-1 and TRBJ1-1, with D possibly matching TRBD1 (6 bases). The V end lost 3 bases, the J end lost 5 bases, and 16 bases lay between the germline ends. Looked up from germline, CDR1 is DFQATT and CDR2 is SNEGSKA (reference sequence). CDR3 size: 14 residues. CDR3 nucleotides: TGCAGTGCTAGTGGGGGCCACAGGGAAACTGAAGCTTTCTTT. It is translated as CSASGGHRETEAFF.

The chain has TRBV27 and TRBJ2-7; 9 nucleotides align to TRBD2. The CDR3 totals 15 residues. Germline V gene data show CDR1 as MNHEY and CDR2 as SMNVEV (reference sequence). Losses at the gene ends were 6 bases for V and 0 bases for J; bases not matched to a gene: 6. The CDR3 reads CASREAGGNSYEQYF. The DNA for the CDR3 is TGTGCCAGCAGGGAAGCGGGAGGTAACTCCTACGAGCAGTACTTC.

This clone has only one observation. The chain links TRBV7-9 to TRBJ1-1; D unclear. The germline V gene has CDR1 SEHNR and CDR2 FQNEAQ (reference sequence). There are 15 residues in the CDR3. V was shortened by 5 bases and J by 7 bases, with 20 bases between the two germline ends. The CDR3 DNA reads TGTGCCAGCAGCCCAATCCGCGACGCGGCCTATGAAGCTTTCTTT. It translates to CASSPIRDAAYEAFF.

This chain joins TRBV28 and TRBJ1-4, with 7 bases aligning to TRBD1. The germline V gene encodes CDR1 MDHEN and CDR2 SYDVKM. V shed 6 bases, J shed 5 bases, and the junction held 9 bases outside the gene matches. The CDR3 runs 15 residues. The CDR3 DNA follows: TGTGCCAGCAGGCCTGCGGACAGGCGAAATGAAAAACTGTTTTTT. Residues: CASRPADRRNEKLFF.

CDR3: CARYREGGYTF. The CDR3 DNA reads TGTGCCAGATACAGGGAGGGAGGCTACACCTTC. The rearrangement links TRBV2 to TRBJ1-2, with D possibly being TRBD1 (6 bases). V was shortened by 9 bases and J by 8 bases, with 13 bases between the two germline ends. Germline loops: CDR1 SNHLY, CDR2 FYNNEI. CDR3 length: 11 amino acids.

The chain joins TRBV12-3 or TRBV12-4 to TRBJ1-3, with unresolved D. V lost 8 bases, J lost 1 base, and 6 bases lay in between. CDR3 length equals 12 residues. CDR3 coding DNA: TGTGCCAGCCTACGGTCTGGAAACACCATATATTTT. Translated: CASLRSGNTIYF.

This rearrangement joins TRBV20-1 to TRBJ2-2, with TRBD2 matching 11 bases. The germline V gene encodes CDR1 DFQATT and CDR2 SNEGSKA (reference sequence). The CDR3 extends over 14 amino acids. Trimming took 3 bases from V and 4 from J; bases not matched to a gene: 1. The CDR3 sequence: CSASSGRATGELFF. The CDR3 DNA follows: TGCAGTGCTAGTAGCGGGAGGGCCACCGGGGAGCTGTTTTTT.

The chain couples TRBV4-1 to TRBJ2-2, with TRBD2 as a possible D gene (6 bases). The V end lost 0 bases, the J end lost 3 bases, and 14 bases lay between the germline ends. The germline V gene encodes CDR1 MGHRA and CDR2 YSYEKL. The CDR3 is 17 residues long. DNA of the CDR3: TGCGCCAGCAGCCAAGATCGGGCTAGCGCGTACACCGGGGAGCTGTTTTTT. Encoded protein: CASSQDRASAYTGELFF.